This T cell receptor (beta chain) was found in a study of shared clonotypes between healthy human individuals. Notes on this clone: Its antigen remains unidentified.

The study's findings and limits: Naive subsets, compared against memory subsets, generally had larger estimated richness values.

From CD4+ cells came CD45RA+ naive and CD45RA-negative memory subsets. Sequencing was performed with immunoSEQ multiplex PCR; in TCRdb, only in-frame clones are kept and a portion is missing. Of roughly 1,100,000 clones listed, 65% to 80% are singletons. Sequencing input: memory CD4+ T cells sorted from blood. Stated subset: CD45RA-negative fraction. This clonotype was sampled from a man between 18 and 35 years old in good health.

CDR3 nucleotide sequence: TGTGCCAGCTCGAACCAGGTCACAGATACGCAGTATTTT. This gives the protein CASSNQVTDTQYF. The V and J genes are TRBV18 and TRBJ2-3, with no clear D. The CDR3 loop spans 13 amino acids. Germline V gene data show CDR1 as KGHSH and CDR2 as LQKENI. Trimming cost V 6 bases and J 2 bases, with 9 bases left between them.